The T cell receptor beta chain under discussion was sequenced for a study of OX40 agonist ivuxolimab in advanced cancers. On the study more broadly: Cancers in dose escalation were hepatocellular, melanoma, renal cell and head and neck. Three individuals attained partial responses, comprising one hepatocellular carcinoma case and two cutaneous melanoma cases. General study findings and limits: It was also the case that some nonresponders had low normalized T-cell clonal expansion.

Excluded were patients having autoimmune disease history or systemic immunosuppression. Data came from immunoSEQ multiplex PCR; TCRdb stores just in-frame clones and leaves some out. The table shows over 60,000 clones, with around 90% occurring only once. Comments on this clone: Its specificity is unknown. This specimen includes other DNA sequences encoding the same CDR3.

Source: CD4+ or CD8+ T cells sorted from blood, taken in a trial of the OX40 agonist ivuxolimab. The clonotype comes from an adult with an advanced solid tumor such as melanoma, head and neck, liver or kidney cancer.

The CDR3 bases are TGTGCTAGGAGAAACACCGGGGAGCTGTTTTTT. It translates to CARRNTGELFF. The V gene is TRBV30, the J gene TRBJ2-2; D gene uncertain. The CDR3 is 11 residues long. Germline V gene data show CDR1 as GTSNPN and CDR2 as SVGIG (reference sequence).